This T cell receptor (beta chain) was documented in a study of cytomegalovirus exposure and HLA in healthy donors. Turning to the study itself: In a previous analysis, approximately 110 million unique TCR beta sequences were found from 170 million or so T cells. Study findings and constraints: TRBV6-2, TRBV6-3 and other indistinguishable V segments were excluded. On later analysis, the bulk of CMV-associated TCR beta chains appeared to be HLA-restricted. Immune exposure information available was restricted to CMV serostatus.

Germline-derived CDR1 and CDR2 are SGHTA and FQGNSA. Deletions cut 5 bases from V and 4 bases from J, with 15 bases between. The CDR3 has 14 residues. The PCR used 60 Vbeta and 13 Jbeta primers. TCRdb's table, derived via immunoSEQ multiplex PCR, lists solely in-frame clones and lacks some. The table has some 160,000 clones, approximately 80% seen once. Concerning this clone: What it binds is not known.

This TCR was recovered from a man aged 45-60 years in good health and CMV-seropositive. The sample was PBMCs. The chain joins TRBV7-2 to TRBJ2-7; possible D gene TRBD2, 5 bases. CDR3 amino acids: CASSPARVGYEQYF. Written as DNA, the CDR3 is TGTGCCAGCAGCCCCGCGAGGGTGGGTTACGAGCAGTACTTC.